The clone carrying this T cell receptor (beta chain) has more than one count but fewer than ten. Its specificity is unknown. V lost 0 bases to trimming and J lost 7 bases; unmatched junction nucleotides: 2. Per the germline V gene, CDR1 is MNHEY and CDR2 is SVGAGI. The CDR3 contains 15 residues. This specimen belongs to a study of cytomegalovirus exposure and HLA in healthy donors. The PCR had 60 Vbeta and 13 Jbeta primers. Clones were read by immunoSEQ multiplex PCR, and TCRdb kept only the in-frame ones, dropping some. The table lists about 50,000 clones, over 60% of them singletons. Study-level results: Prior analysis indicated that the majority of TCR beta V segments exhibited productivity approximately 87% or approximately 30% of the time. Sequencing had likely introduced a cluster of highly shared sequence variants as an artifact.

The V call is TRBV6-5, the J call TRBJ1-6; 8 positions match TRBD1. Source material: PBMCs. This TCR derives from a man under 40 in good health and CMV-seropositive. Here the CDR3 reads CASSYSPGGNSPLHF. CDR3 coding DNA: TGTGCCAGCAGTTACTCCCCAGGGGGCAATTCACCCCTCCACTTT.